One sample yielded the 26 T cell receptor beta chains listed below, sequenced in a study of lymphopenia after photon versus proton radiotherapy. Libraries were prepared by immunoSEQ multiplex PCR; TCRdb keeps only in-frame clonotypes and omits some of them. The sample yields some 170,000 clones, about 85% seen once. Source: peripheral blood, taken from a patient treated with photon-based radiotherapy. These receptor sequences come from a man in his fifties with gastric cancer.

The rearrangement joins TRBV9 to TRBJ1-1; 9 bases agree with TRBD1. This CDR3 comprises 15 residues. Germline V CDR1 and CDR2: SGDLS, YYNGEE. J gave up 3 bases and V 4 bases, and 7 bases lay outside the gene matches. The DNA of the CDR3 is TGTGCCAGCAGCTCCCACAGGGGGCGCGACACTGAAGCTTTCTTT. Protein product: CASSSHRGRDTEAFF.

The rearrangement uses TRBV4-3 and TRBJ2-2; no clear D gene. V lost 0 bases and J lost 3, with 8 bases in between. The length of the CDR3 is 15 residues. Germline CDR1 is LGHNA and CDR2 is YSLEER. CDR3 in amino acids: CASSQDQGYTGELFF. In nucleotides, the CDR3 is TGCGCCAGCAGCCAAGATCAAGGGTACACCGGGGAGCTGTTTTTT.

The J gene is TRBJ2-4, the V gene TRBV5-1, with 10 bases matching TRBD2. J was trimmed by 4 bases and V by 0 bases; bases with no gene match: 7. Germline V gene sequence: CDR1 SGHRS, CDR2 YFSETQ. This CDR3 comprises 17 residues. CDR3 amino acids: CASSLGGLAGAKNIQYF. The CDR3 DNA sequence: TGCGCCAGCAGCTTGGGGGGGCTAGCGGGAGCTAAAAACATTCAGTACTTC.

The V and J genes are TRBV6-5 and TRBJ1-2, with D tentatively TRBD1 (6 bases). Per germline, CDR1 MNHEY and CDR2 SVGAGI. V shed 3 bases and J shed 6 bases, with 11 bases lying between them. CDR3 length: 13 residues. CDR3 loop: CASSYYNRDGYTF. DNA of the CDR3: TGTGCCAGCAGTTATTACAACAGGGATGGCTACACCTTC.

V and J are TRBV5-1 and TRBJ2-7; D unresolved. The CDR3 is 14 amino acids. V dropped 1 base and J dropped 0 bases, with 8 bases sitting between them. The germline gives CDR1 SGHRS, CDR2 YFSETQ. The CDR3 DNA is TGCGCCAGCAGCTTGTCCCCGAGCTCCTACGAGCAGTACTTC. The encoded protein is CASSLSPSSYEQYF.

The chain combines TRBV6-5 with TRBJ2-5; 10 nucleotides match TRBD2. Germline CDR1 and CDR2: MNHEY and SVGAGI. J was trimmed by 4 bases and V by 0 bases; bases with no gene match: 2. The CDR3 extends over 15 amino acids. The CDR3: CASSYSSGRGETQYF. CDR3 DNA sequence: TGTGCCAGCAGTTACTCGAGCGGGAGGGGAGAGACCCAGTACTTC.

About this clone: The same CDR3 arises from other DNA sequences in this sample as well. The rearrangement uses TRBV18 and TRBJ2-7; D is unclear. This CDR3 contains 14 residues. Germline V gene sequence: CDR1 KGHSH, CDR2 LQKENI. V was clipped by 1 base and J by 1 base, with 8 bases between them. The CDR3 loop reads CASSPQGSSYEQYF. Written as DNA, the CDR3 is TGTGCCAGCTCACCACAAGGGTCGTCCTACGAGCAGTACTTC.

The CDR3 nucleotides are TGTGCCAGCAGTCTTTCCGGGACAAGTGGAAACACCATATATTTT. Protein product: CASSLSGTSGNTIYF. The V and J genes are TRBV6-6 and TRBJ1-3, with a weak D call TRBD1 (6 bases). The CDR3 is 15 residues long. CDR1 is MNHNY and CDR2 is SVGAGI in the germline V gene (reference sequence). Trimming removed 5 bases at V and 3 bases at J, with 14 bases between.

The chain is built from TRBV30 and TRBJ1-2, with a tentative D call TRBD1 (5 bases). The germline V gene has CDR1 GTSNPN and CDR2 SVGIG (reference sequence). V was trimmed by 3 bases and J by 4 bases, leaving 12 bases between them. This CDR3 has 13 residues. DNA for the CDR3: TGTGCCTGGAGGGGGCCTCCGAGCTATGGCTACACCTTC. Its translation is CAWRGPPSYGYTF.

The rearrangement joins TRBV30 to TRBJ1-1; TRBD1 aligns across 8 bases. Trimming cost V 1 base and J 11 bases; bases outside gene matches: 18. The CDR3 extends over 16 amino acids. Germline CDR1 reads GTSNPN; CDR2 reads SVGIG (reference sequence). CDR3 sequence (DNA): TGTGCCTGGAGTGCAAGACTAGGGACAGGCGAGGTTGGGGCTTTCTTT. It encodes CAWSARLGTGEVGAFF.

This rearrangement joins TRBV5-4 to TRBJ2-1, with D possibly TRBD1 on 6 matching bases. The V and J ends lost 1 base and 0 bases respectively, with 17 bases between them. The CDR3 is made up of 18 amino acids. CDR1 and CDR2 (germline): SGHNT, YYREEE (reference sequence). The CDR3 region has the DNA TGTGCCAGCAGCTTGTCGACCAAAGCACAGGGCTCCTACAATGAGCAGTTCTTC. Amino acids: CASSLSTKAQGSYNEQFF.

The J gene is TRBJ2-1, the V gene TRBV2, with TRBD2 matching over 13 bases. The CDR3 contains 16 residues. J gave up 2 bases and V 8 bases, and 6 bases lay outside the gene matches. The germline gives CDR1 SNHLY, CDR2 FYNNEI. Here the CDR3 DNA reads TGTGCCAGCCCTATCGGGACTAGCGGGACCTACAATGAGCAGTTCTTC. Translated, it gives CASPIGTSGTYNEQFF.

The V call is TRBV7-9, the J call TRBJ2-3; D is ambiguous. The CDR3 spans 14 residues. Trimming pared 1 base from V and 2 bases from J, leaving 7 bases between. Germline lookup yields CDR1 SEHNR and CDR2 FQNEAQ (reference sequence). CDR3 sequence reads: CASSLGFPTDTQYF. CDR3 sequence (DNA): TGTGCCAGCAGCTTAGGGTTTCCCACAGATACGCAGTATTTT.

The J gene is TRBJ2-5, the V gene TRBV5-8; no clear D gene. The CDR3 is 14 residues long. Germline CDR1 and CDR2: SGHTS and YDEGEE. Trimming left V 4 bases short and J 1 base short, with 11 bases between. This CDR3 is CASSRLGLQETQYF. CDR3 sequence (DNA): TGTGCCAGCAGCCGCCTAGGGCTCCAAGAGACCCAGTACTTC.

This clone was seen more than once but under ten times. The rearrangement joins TRBV5-1 to TRBJ2-7; 9 bases are shared with TRBD1. CDR3 length: 14 amino acids. The V gene's germline CDR1 is SGHRS and CDR2 YFSETQ. The junction had 8 bases not matched to a gene; V was cut back by 4 bases and J by 6 bases. The CDR3 here is CASSQGTGYSEQYF. The CDR3 DNA sequence: TGCGCCAGCAGCCAGGGGACAGGGTACTCCGAGCAGTACTTC.

The gene calls are TRBV9 and TRBJ1-1; TRBD1 agrees at 7 bases. The CDR3 sequence is 15 residues long. The V segment lost 4 bases and the J segment 1 base; nucleotides outside the gene matches: 7. Germline CDR1 and CDR2: SGDLS and YYNGEE. The CDR3 sequence: CASSPHRGSNTEAFF. CDR3 DNA: TGTGCCAGCAGCCCCCACAGGGGATCGAACACTGAAGCTTTCTTT.

This clone was counted only a few times. DNA of the CDR3: TGTGCCAGCTCGCGGGTTGCGGACACTGAAGCTTTCTTT. It is translated as CASSRVADTEAFF. The chain employs TRBV18 and TRBJ1-1; no clear D gene. CDR1 and CDR2 (germline): KGHSH, LQKENI. The CDR3 is made up of 13 amino acids. Deletions cut 6 bases from V and 3 bases from J, with 11 bases between.

The chain recombines TRBV29-1 with TRBJ2-7; tentatively, D is TRBD1 (5 bases). Trimming took off 4 bases at V and 1 base at J, with 14 bases between the two ends. CDR3 length: 14 amino acids. Germline V gives CDR1 SQVTM, CDR2 ANQGSEA. CDR3 region: CSVVLQGRSYEQYF. In nucleotides, the CDR3 is TGCAGCGTTGTCCTCCAGGGCAGGTCCTACGAGCAGTACTTC.

The rearrangement uses TRBV4-2 and TRBJ1-1; D remains unclear. There are 14 residues in the CDR3. The germline V gene encodes CDR1 LGHNA and CDR2 YNFKEQ. V was cut by 3 bases and J by 6 bases, with 14 bases left in between. CDR3 sequence: CASSQIGVGAEAFF. CDR3 bases: TGTGCCAGCAGCCAGATCGGAGTTGGGGCTGAAGCTTTCTTT.

A single count supports this clone. The chain carries TRBV10-2 and TRBJ1-5; tentative D call: TRBD1 (5 bases). The CDR3 length is 17 residues. Trimming left V 3 bases short and J 1 base short, with 16 bases between. CDR1 is WSHSY, CDR2 SAAADI, per germline. CDR3 nucleotide sequence: TGCGCCAGCAGTGAATGGGGGACGCGAGGGAGCAATCAGCCCCAGCATTTT. Residues: CASSEWGTRGSNQPQHF.

The rearrangement joins TRBV19 to TRBJ1-1; the D gene is possibly TRBD1 (5 bases). V shed 2 bases and J shed 1 base, with 8 bases lying between them. The CDR3 is 14 amino acids. Germline-derived CDR1 and CDR2 are LNHDA and SQIVND (reference sequence). The CDR3 here is CASSIQGPNTEAFF. CDR3 in DNA: TGTGCCAGTAGTATACAGGGCCCGAACACTGAAGCTTTCTTT.

The chain joins TRBV5-4 to TRBJ2-2, with TRBD2 matching over 10 bases. Germline V gene data show CDR1 as SGHNT and CDR2 as YYREEE (reference sequence). V was clipped by 4 bases and J by 4 bases; unmatched bases: 7. The CDR3 runs to 16 residues. The chain's CDR3 is CASSPIAGGLTGELFF. The CDR3 nucleotides are TGTGCCAGCAGCCCCATAGCGGGAGGTCTCACCGGGGAGCTGTTTTTT.

This sequence joins TRBV5-1 and TRBJ2-1, with 8 nucleotides matching TRBD2. The germline V gene has CDR1 SGHRS and CDR2 YFSETQ. Losses at the gene ends were 4 bases for V and 2 bases for J; bases not matched to a gene: 5. The CDR3 spans 15 residues. CDR3 region: CASSPAGETYNEQFF. The CDR3, as DNA: TGCGCCAGCAGCCCAGCGGGAGAGACCTACAATGAGCAGTTCTTC.

V is TRBV29-1 and J is TRBJ1-1; 7 nucleotides line up with TRBD1. Germline CDR1 SQVTM, CDR2 ANQGSEA. CDR3 length: 13 amino acids. V lost 7 bases and J lost 0; bases outside the gene matches: 5. CDR3 region: CSAGGRMNTEAFF. Written as DNA, the CDR3 is TGCAGCGCAGGGGGTAGAATGAACACTGAAGCTTTCTTT.

This clone was picked up one time. The chain employs TRBV5-1 and TRBJ2-1, with TRBD2 matching 8 bases. The germline V gene has CDR1 SGHRS and CDR2 YFSETQ. Losses at the gene ends were 2 bases for V and 8 bases for J; bases not matched to a gene: 9. The CDR3 is made up of 15 amino acids. CDR3 sequence: CASSFPSGSLDEQFF. The CDR3 coding sequence is TGCGCCAGCAGCTTCCCTAGCGGGTCTTTGGATGAGCAGTTCTTC. The full variable domain, rest sourced from reference TRBV5-1 and TRBJ2-1, is KAGVTQTPRYLIKTRGQQVTLSCSPISGHRSVSWYQQTPGQGLQFLFEYFSETQRNKGNFPGRFSGRQFSNSRSEMNVSTLELGDSALYLCASSFPSGSLDEQFFGPGTRLTVL.

The rearrangement joins TRBV19 to TRBJ1-4; no firm D call. V gave up 3 bases and J gave up 4 bases, with 6 bases separating them. The V gene's germline CDR1 is LNHDA and CDR2 SQIVND (reference sequence). The CDR3 runs 13 residues. The CDR3 here is CASSIGGNEKLFF. The CDR3 DNA reads TGTGCCAGTAGTATTGGCGGTAATGAAAAACTGTTTTTT.